This T cell receptor beta chain comes out of a study of PD-L1 blockade in urothelial cancer. The wider study: Blood yielded a median of approximately 130,000 T cells per sample.

Spiking each PCR with synthetic TCR analog templates was performed. Libraries were prepared by immunoSEQ multiplex PCR; TCRdb keeps only in-frame clonotypes and omits some of them. Among approximately 79,000 clones listed, approximately 90% were seen once. With 4 bases clipped from V and 5 bases from J, the junction kept 18 bases outside the gene matches. The CDR3 is 18 residues long. Germline CDR1 reads ENHRY; CDR2 reads SYGVKD. J is TRBJ2-5 and V is TRBV10-3; TRBD1 matches 8 bases. The origin of this receptor is a woman between 65 and 79 years old with urothelial cancer. Sequenced here: PBMCs, sampled around atezolizumab (anti-PD-L1) treatment. The CDR3 coding sequence is TGTGCCATCAGTGGGGGCGCCCCACAGGGGGGATCTTCGGAGACCCAGTACTTC. It yields the protein CAISGGAPQGGSSETQYF.